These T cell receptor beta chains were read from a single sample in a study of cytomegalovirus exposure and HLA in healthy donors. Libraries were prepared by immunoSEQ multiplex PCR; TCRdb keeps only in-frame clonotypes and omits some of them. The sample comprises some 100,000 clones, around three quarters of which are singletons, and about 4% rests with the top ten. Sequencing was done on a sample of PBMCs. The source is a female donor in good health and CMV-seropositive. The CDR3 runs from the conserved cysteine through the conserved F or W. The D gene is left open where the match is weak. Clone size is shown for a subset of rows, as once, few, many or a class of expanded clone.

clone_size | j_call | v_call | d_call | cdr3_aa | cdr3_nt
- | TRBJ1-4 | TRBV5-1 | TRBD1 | CASSPGQGRGNEKLFF | TGCGCCAGCAGCCCCGGACAGGGACGGGGTAATGAAAAACTGTTTTTT
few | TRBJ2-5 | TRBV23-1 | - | CASLRVGRETQYF | TGCGCCAGCCTTCGGGTGGGGCGAGAGACCCAGTACTTC
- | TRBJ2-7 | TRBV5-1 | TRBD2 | CASSFATGTSGYEQYF | TGCGCCAGCAGCTTCGCAACCGGGACTAGCGGCTACGAGCAGTACTTC
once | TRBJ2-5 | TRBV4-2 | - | CASSQVLEWETQYF | TGTGCCAGCAGCCAAGTCCTAGAATGGGAGACCCAGTACTTC
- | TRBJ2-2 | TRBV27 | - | CASSRIGGAGSGELFF | TGTGCCAGCAGCCGGATAGGGGGGGCCGGATCCGGGGAGCTGTTTTTT
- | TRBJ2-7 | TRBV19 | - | CASRSSFHEQYF | TGTGCCAGTAGAAGTAGCTTCCACGAGCAGTACTTC
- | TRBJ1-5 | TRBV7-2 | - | CASSSGHYSQHF | TGTGCCAGCAGCTCGGGACACTACTCCCAGCATTTT
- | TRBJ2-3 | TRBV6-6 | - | CASLAQGMGTDTQYF | TGTGCCAGCTTAGCACAGGGTATGGGGACAGATACGCAGTATTTT
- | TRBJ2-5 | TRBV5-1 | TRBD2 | CASSLTSGSIETQYF | TGCGCCAGCAGCCTGACTAGCGGGAGTATAGAGACCCAGTACTTC
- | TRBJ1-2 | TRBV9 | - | CASSVRGCYTF | TGTGCCAGCAGCGTGAGGGGGTGCTACACCTTC
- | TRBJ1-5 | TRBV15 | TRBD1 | CATSGQGDQPQHF | TGTGCCACCAGCGGACAGGGGGATCAGCCCCAGCATTTT
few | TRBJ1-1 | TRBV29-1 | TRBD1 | CSVEQGALKTEAFF | TGCAGCGTTGAACAGGGGGCTTTGAAAACTGAAGCTTTCTTT
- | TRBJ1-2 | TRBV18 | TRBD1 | CASSAGTGADGYTF | TGTGCCAGCTCAGCCGGGACAGGGGCGGATGGCTACACCTTC
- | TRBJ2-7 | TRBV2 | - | CASSAEDGYEQYF | TGTGCCAGCAGTGCGGAGGACGGCTACGAGCAGTACTTC
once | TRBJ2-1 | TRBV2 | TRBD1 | CASTDTGTGDNEQFF | TGTGCCAGCACCGATACCGGGACAGGGGACAATGAGCAGTTCTTC
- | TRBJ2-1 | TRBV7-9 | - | CASSLAGSYNEQFF | TGTGCCAGCAGCTTGGCGGGTAGCTACAATGAGCAGTTCTTC
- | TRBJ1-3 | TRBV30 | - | CAWATRLVLSGNTIYF | TGTGCCTGGGCCACCCGACTCGTTTTGTCTGGAAACACCATATATTTT
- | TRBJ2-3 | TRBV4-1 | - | CASSQADTQYF | TGCGCCAGCAGCCAAGCGGATACGCAGTATTTT
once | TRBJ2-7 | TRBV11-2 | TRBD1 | CASSFPDRVNREQYF | TGTGCCAGCAGCTTCCCCGACAGGGTGAATAGGGAGCAGTACTTC
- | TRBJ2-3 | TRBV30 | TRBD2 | CAWSPALAGGRYTQYF | TGTGCCTGGAGCCCCGCCCTAGCGGGAGGGCGGTATACGCAGTATTTT
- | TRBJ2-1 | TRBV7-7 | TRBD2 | CASSQDPTGGPQFF | TGTGCCAGCAGCCAAGACCCAACGGGAGGGCCGCAGTTCTTC
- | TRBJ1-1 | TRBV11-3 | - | CASSPGGPNTEAFF | TGTGCCAGCAGCCCGGGAGGGCCGAACACTGAAGCTTTCTTT
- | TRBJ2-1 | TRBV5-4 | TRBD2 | CASSPAAPRGDEQFF | TGTGCCAGCAGCCCGGCGGCTCCCCGGGGGGATGAGCAGTTCTTC
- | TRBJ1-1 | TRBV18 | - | CASSPPAQGNTEAFF | TGTGCCAGCTCACCACCAGCCCAGGGCAACACTGAAGCTTTCTTT
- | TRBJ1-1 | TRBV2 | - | CAGSGDRTEAFF | TGTGCCGGATCAGGGGATAGGACTGAAGCTTTCTTT
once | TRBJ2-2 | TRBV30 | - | CAWNPNTGELFF | TGTGCCTGGAATCCAAACACCGGGGAGCTGTTTTTT
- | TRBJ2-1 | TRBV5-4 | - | CANSGGDVYNEQFF | TGTGCCAACTCGGGGGGCGACGTTTACAATGAGCAGTTCTTC
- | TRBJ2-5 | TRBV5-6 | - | CASSLGRRGYQETQYF | TGTGCCAGCAGCTTGGGGCGTAGGGGGTACCAAGAGACCCAGTACTTC
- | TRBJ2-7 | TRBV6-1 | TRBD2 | CASSEWLAGRSEQYF | TGTGCCAGCAGTGAATGGCTAGCGGGGAGATCCGAGCAGTACTTC
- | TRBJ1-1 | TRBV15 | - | CATSRDPGHQSNTEAFF | TGTGCCACCAGCAGAGATCCGGGACACCAATCCAACACTGAAGCTTTCTTT
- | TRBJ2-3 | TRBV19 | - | CASRGRGGRTDTQYF | TGTGCCAGTCGGGGGCGAGGCGGGAGAACAGATACGCAGTATTTT
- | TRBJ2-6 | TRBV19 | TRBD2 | CASTLAGGPGANVLTF | TGTGCCAGTACCCTAGCGGGAGGGCCTGGGGCCAACGTCCTGACTTTC
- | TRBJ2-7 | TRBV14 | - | CASSSYYEQYF | TGTGCCAGCAGCTCATACTACGAGCAGTACTTC
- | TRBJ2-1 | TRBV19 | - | CASSMVRDNEQFF | TGTGCCAGTAGTATGGTGCGAGACAATGAGCAGTTCTTC
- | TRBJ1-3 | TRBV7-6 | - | CASSLGGSGNTIYF | TGTGCCAGCAGCCTAGGAGGGTCTGGAAACACCATATATTTT
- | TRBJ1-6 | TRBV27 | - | CASRAPRDNSPLHF | TGTGCCAGCAGGGCCCCCAGGGATAATTCACCCCTCCACTTT
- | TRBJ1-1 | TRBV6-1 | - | CASSTGPEAFF | TGTGCCAGCAGTACAGGACCTGAAGCTTTCTTT
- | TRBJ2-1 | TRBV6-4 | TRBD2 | CASSPAGRAGEQFF | TGTGCCAGCAGTCCGGCCGGGAGGGCCGGTGAGCAGTTCTTC
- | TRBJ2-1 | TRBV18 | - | CASSRRGALAATSDNEQFF | TGTGCCAGCTCGCGACGGGGGGCGCTAGCGGCTACCTCAGACAATGAGCAGTTCTTC
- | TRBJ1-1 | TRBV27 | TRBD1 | CASSLSRDSKAFF | TGTGCCAGCAGTTTAAGTAGGGACAGCAAAGCTTTCTTT
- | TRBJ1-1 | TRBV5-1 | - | CASSLAVWGRQAFF | TGCGCCAGCAGCTTGGCGGTATGGGGCCGGCAAGCTTTCTTT
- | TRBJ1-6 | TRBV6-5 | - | CASSPVAYNSPLHF | TGTGCCAGCAGCCCGGTAGCCTATAATTCACCCCTCCACTTT
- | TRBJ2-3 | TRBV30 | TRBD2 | CAWTVPLAGTDTQYF | TGTGCCTGGACCGTCCCCCTAGCGGGCACAGATACGCAGTATTTT
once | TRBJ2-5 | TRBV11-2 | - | CASSPRDQTQYF | TGTGCCAGCAGCCCTAGAGATCAGACCCAGTACTTC
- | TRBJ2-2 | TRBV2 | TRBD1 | CASSTGQGNTGELFF | TGTGCCAGCAGTACGGGACAGGGGAACACCGGGGAGCTGTTTTTT
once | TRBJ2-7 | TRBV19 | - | CASSIAGTGPYEQYF | TGTGCCAGTAGTATAGCTGGGACTGGCCCCTACGAGCAGTACTTC
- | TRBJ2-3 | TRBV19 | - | CASSETRRADTQYF | TGTGCCAGTAGTGAGACCCGGAGGGCAGATACGCAGTATTTT
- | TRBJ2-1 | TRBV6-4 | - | CASSPGGPQDEQFF | TGTGCCAGCAGTCCCGGGGGACCCCAGGATGAGCAGTTCTTC
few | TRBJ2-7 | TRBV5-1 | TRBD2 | CASSLAERGTYEQYF | TGCGCCAGCAGCTTGGCCGAGCGGGGAACCTACGAGCAGTACTTC
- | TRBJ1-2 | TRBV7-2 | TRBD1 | CASSLGQGNWGYTF | TGTGCCAGCAGCCTAGGACAGGGGAATTGGGGCTACACCTTC
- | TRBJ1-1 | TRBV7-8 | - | CASSHGGGNTEAFF | TGTGCCAGCAGCCATGGGGGCGGGAACACTGAAGCTTTCTTT
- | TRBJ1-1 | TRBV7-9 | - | CSSYLGASNTEAFF | TGTTCCAGCTACCTGGGGGCATCGAACACTGAAGCTTTCTTT
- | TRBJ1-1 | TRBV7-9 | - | CASSLSQGAEAFF | TGTGCCAGCAGCTTATCACAGGGCGCTGAAGCTTTCTTT
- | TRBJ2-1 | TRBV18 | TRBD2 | CASSRVSERERQFF | TGTGCCAGCTCACGGGTTTCAGAGCGGGAGAGGCAGTTCTTC
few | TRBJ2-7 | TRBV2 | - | CASSEGTAAYEQYF | TGTGCCAGCAGTGAAGGGACAGCCGCCTACGAGCAGTACTTC